This T cell receptor (beta chain) was identified during a study of early T cells in non-severe SARS-CoV-2 infection. Overall study findings and caveats: VDJdb matches were skewed toward anti-spike CD8 T cell responses.

Each cDNA molecule carried a unique molecular identifier. Via MiXCR, TCRdb re-called the 5' RACE reads, giving one row per CDR3 protein. The profile covers 70,000 or so distinct CDR3 sequences, with 12% appearing a single time and approximately 1.6% taken by the ten largest. The V end was cut by 0 bases, the J end by 0 bases, with 15 bases between. The germline V gene has CDR1 LGHDT and CDR2 YNNKEL (reference sequence). This CDR3 region has 17 residues. Of note for this clonotype: Its specificity is not known.

Sequencing input: whole blood. The J gene is TRBJ2-7, the V gene TRBV3-1, with D possibly TRBD1 on 5 matching bases. This clonotype was sampled from an adult who was a healthcare worker with PCR-confirmed SARS-CoV-2 infection or an uninfected control (not recorded which). The DNA for the CDR3 is TGTGCCAGCAGCCAAGATATCGGCAGGGTGGGCTCCTACGAGCAGTACTTC. Its protein is CASSQDIGRVGSYEQYF.